This TCR beta chain was sequenced in a study of blood T cell repertoires in COVID-19. The overall study: Whether acute or convalescent, the COVID-19 samples came from the United States, Italy and Spain.

TCRdb's table, derived via immunoSEQ multiplex PCR, lists solely in-frame clones and lacks some. The sample has approximately 75,000 clones, more than 85% seen once; the top ten hold about 0.6%. The CDR3 has 15 amino acids. The trim removed 4 bases at V and 4 bases at J, leaving 7 bases unmatched. Germline CDR1 and CDR2: LGHDT and YNNKEL (reference sequence). Material for sequencing was peripheral blood. The chain recombines TRBV3-1 (or the pseudogene TRBV3-2) with TRBJ2-3; 8 nucleotides align to TRBD2. This clonotype originated in a man aged 60 to 75 with acute or convalescent COVID-19. The CDR3 bases are TGTGCCAGCAGCCCTGGGGGAGCGGGGGCAGATACGCAGTATTTT. It encodes CASSPGGAGADTQYF.